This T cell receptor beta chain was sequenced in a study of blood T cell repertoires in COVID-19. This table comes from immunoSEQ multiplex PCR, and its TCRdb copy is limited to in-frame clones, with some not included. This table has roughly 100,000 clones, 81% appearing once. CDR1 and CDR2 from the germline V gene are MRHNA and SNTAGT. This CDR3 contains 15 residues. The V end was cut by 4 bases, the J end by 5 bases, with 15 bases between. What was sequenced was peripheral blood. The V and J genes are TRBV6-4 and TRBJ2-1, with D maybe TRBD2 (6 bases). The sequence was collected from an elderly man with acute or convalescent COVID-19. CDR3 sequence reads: CASSGGTPKDNEQFF. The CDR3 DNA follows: TGTGCCAGCAGTGGCGGGACTCCTAAAGACAATGAGCAGTTCTTC.